These 25 T cell receptor beta chains share one sample of origin, sequenced in a study of neoadjuvant nivolumab and ipilimumab in lung cancer. Method: immunoSEQ multiplex PCR; TCRdb's copy keeps in-frame clones and lacks some. This sample yields over 6,500 clones, of which under 90% are seen a single time; 2% to 2.5% belongs to the top ten. The sample here was tumor tissue, taken after neoadjuvant nivolumab, alone or with ipilimumab, at or shortly before surgery. The receptors were sampled from an adult with non-small cell lung cancer. Some clones in this sample may be carry-over from other donors' samples.

This clone was seen a single time. This chain joins TRBV7-2 and TRBJ2-7; TRBD2 is a possible D gene (5 bases). V was clipped by 4 bases and J by 3 bases, with 13 bases between them. Germline V gene lookup returns CDR1 SGHTA and CDR2 FQGNSA. The CDR3 loop spans 14 amino acids. In nucleotides, the CDR3 is TGTGCCAGCAGCTCCCCTCACCGGGGCTACGAGCAGTACTTC. It translates to CASSSPHRGYEQYF.

The V and J genes are TRBV5-1 and TRBJ2-7; D perhaps matches TRBD1 (6 bases). Germline CDR1 SGHRS, CDR2 YFSETQ. This CDR3 is 15 amino acids long. V lost 0 bases to trimming and J lost 5 bases, with 15 bases between them. CDR3 nucleotides: TGCGCCAGCAGCTTGGCCAACCAGGGGTCCAACGAGCAGTACTTC. Its translation is CASSLANQGSNEQYF.

This chain joins TRBV15 and TRBJ2-7; D is uncertain. V gave up 0 bases and J gave up 5 bases, with 14 bases separating them. Germline CDR1 is LNHNV and CDR2 is YYDKDF (reference sequence). The CDR3 consists of 15 residues. CDR3 protein: CATSRDLQIFDEQYF. The CDR3 nucleotides are TGTGCCACCAGCAGAGATCTGCAGATCTTCGACGAGCAGTACTTC.

This chain joins TRBV4-3 and TRBJ1-1; D is possibly TRBD1 (6 bases). V dropped 0 bases and J dropped 0 bases, with 11 bases sitting between them. Germline values: CDR1 LGHNA, CDR2 YSLEER. The CDR3 extends over 16 amino acids. Here the CDR3 DNA reads TGCGCCAGCAGCCAAGATGGACAGCATCTGAACACTGAAGCTTTCTTT. Protein product: CASSQDGQHLNTEAFF.

This CDR3 is CASSSLAGSYEQYF. DNA of the CDR3: TGTGCCAGCAGTTCGCTAGCGGGGTCCTACGAGCAGTACTTC. This chain uses TRBV27 with TRBJ2-7, with TRBD2 matching 9 bases. The CDR3 is 14 residues long. V was clipped by 4 bases and J by 1 base; unmatched bases: 2. Germline loops: CDR1 MNHEY, CDR2 SMNVEV (reference sequence).

The V call is TRBV6-5, the J call TRBJ1-1; the D is unclear. Germline CDR1 is MNHEY and CDR2 is SVGAGI. Trimming left V 6 bases short and J 0 bases short, with 8 bases between. The CDR3 covers 13 residues. For the CDR3, the DNA is TGTGCCAGCAGATCGACCATGAACACTGAAGCTTTCTTT. Its protein is CASRSTMNTEAFF.

V gene TRBV6-1 combines with J gene TRBJ2-7; possibly TRBD1 for D (6 bases). V lost 7 bases and J lost 2, with 15 bases in between. Germline assignment: CDR1 MNHNS and CDR2 SASEGT. The CDR3 runs 14 residues. CDR3 bases: TGTGCCAGCACGGGCAGGGGCCAAACCTACGAGCAGTACTTC. Amino acids: CASTGRGQTYEQYF.

In this sample, this clone turned up once. The J gene is TRBJ2-3, the V gene TRBV19; TRBD2 matches at 9 bases. CDR1 and CDR2 (germline): LNHDA, SQIVND (reference sequence). This CDR3 spans 14 amino acids. J gave up 4 bases and V 7 bases, and 6 bases lay outside the gene matches. The CDR3 reads CASNAGGRADTQYF. In DNA, the CDR3 is TGTGCCAGTAACGCGGGAGGGCGCGCAGATACGCAGTATTTT.

This chain connects TRBV5-5 to TRBJ2-7; D is unresolved. This CDR3 is built from 11 residues. Germline CDR1 and CDR2: SGHKS and YYEKEE (reference sequence). V was trimmed by 3 bases and J by 6 bases, leaving 7 bases between them. CDR3 nucleotide sequence: TGTGCCAGCAGCTCCCCGGGCGAGCAGTACTTC. Encoded protein: CASSSPGEQYF.

Only a few counts were recorded for this clone. The J gene is TRBJ2-1, the V gene TRBV5-1; weak D call: TRBD2 (5 bases). The CDR3 is 13 amino acids. V lost 5 bases and J 6 bases, leaving 12 bases between the germline ends. Germline V gene data show CDR1 as SGHRS and CDR2 as YFSETQ. CDR3 nucleotides: TGCGCCAGCAGAGGCCGAGGACTCAATGAGCAGTTCTTC. Translated, it gives CASRGRGLNEQFF.

This chain links TRBV11-2 with TRBJ1-1, with 7 nucleotides matching TRBD1. Germline CDR1 SGHAT, CDR2 FQNNGV. The V segment lost 5 bases and the J segment 3 bases; nucleotides outside the gene matches: 6. There are 14 residues in the CDR3. The CDR3: CASSASGGYTEAFF. CDR3 sequence (DNA): TGTGCCAGCAGCGCGTCAGGGGGTTACACTGAAGCTTTCTTT.

V and J are TRBV7-9 and TRBJ2-1; tentative D call: TRBD2 (5 bases). Trimming took 5 bases from V and 8 from J, leaving 13 bases between them. The CDR3 covers 13 residues. Germline CDR1 SEHNR, CDR2 FQNEAQ (reference sequence). In DNA form, the CDR3 reads TGTGCCAGCAGCCCCCGGGATCGGGATGAGCAGTTCTTC. Its protein product is CASSPRDRDEQFF.

The V call is TRBV19, the J call TRBJ1-5; D not resolved. The CDR3 totals 13 residues. Germline V gives CDR1 LNHDA, CDR2 SQIVND (reference sequence). V was clipped by 5 bases and J by 0 bases, with 5 bases between them. This chain's CDR3 is CASSVSSNQPQHF. Here the CDR3 DNA reads TGTGCCAGTAGTGTCAGTAGCAATCAGCCCCAGCATTTT. Using reference TRBV19 and TRBJ1-5 for the parts outside the CDR3, the full variable domain is DGGITQSPKYLFRKEGQNVTLSCEQNLNHDAMYWYRQDPGQGLRLIYYSQIVNDFQKGDIAEGYSVSREKKESFPLTVTSAQKNPTAFYLCASSVSSNQPQHFGDGTRLSIL.

The chain links TRBV27 to TRBJ2-7; 10 nucleotides match TRBD1. Germline CDR1 reads MNHEY; CDR2 reads SMNVEV (reference sequence). Losses at the gene ends were 5 bases for V and 3 bases for J; bases not matched to a gene: 4. This CDR3 has 14 amino acids. The CDR3 bases are TGTGCCAGCAGTCCCCGGACAGGGGGCTACGAGCAGTACTTC. It translates to CASSPRTGGYEQYF.

In this sample, this clone turned up once. The J gene is TRBJ1-5, the V gene TRBV28; D unresolved. The CDR3 loop spans 11 amino acids. Germline CDR1 reads MDHEN; CDR2 reads SYDVKM. Trimming stripped 9 bases from V and 6 bases from J, with 9 bases between. In DNA, the CDR3 is TGTGCCAGTGGTTGGCCTCAGCCCCAGCATTTT. Amino acids: CASGWPQPQHF.

V gene TRBV5-4 combines with J gene TRBJ2-3, with 9 bases fitting TRBD1. CDR3 size: 16 residues. With 4 bases clipped from V and 4 bases from J, the junction kept 10 bases outside the gene matches. CDR1 is SGHNT, CDR2 YYREEE, per germline (reference sequence). The CDR3: CASSPKPTGGSDTQYF. CDR3 bases: TGTGCCAGCAGCCCAAAACCGACAGGGGGATCAGATACGCAGTATTTT. The full variable domain, its missing parts supplied by reference TRBV5-4 and TRBJ2-3, is ETGVTQSPTHLIKTRGQQVTLRCSSQSGHNTVSWYQQALGQGPQFIFQYYREEENGRGNFPPRFSGLQFPNYSSELNVNALELDDSALYLCASSPKPTGGSDTQYFGPGTRLTVL.

The chain employs TRBV5-6 and TRBJ1-1; maybe TRBD1 (5 bases). CDR3 length: 14 residues. Trimming left V 3 bases short and J 1 base short, with 10 bases between. The germline V gene encodes CDR1 SGHDT and CDR2 YYEEEE. The CDR3 nucleotides are TGTGCCAGCAGCTCGCGGGGGACGAACACTGAAGCTTTCTTT. Residues: CASSSRGTNTEAFF.

The rearrangement links TRBV5-1 to TRBJ2-3; 13 bases are shared with TRBD2. The length of the CDR3 is 18 residues. The germline CDR1 and CDR2 sequences are SGHRS and YFSETQ. Unmatched junction bases numbered 8, after V lost 4 bases and J lost 0 bases. The CDR3 is CASSRLAGGSASTDTQYF. DNA for the CDR3: TGCGCCAGCAGCCGACTAGCGGGAGGTTCTGCTAGCACAGATACGCAGTATTTT.

The chain combines TRBV27 with TRBJ2-1, with D perhaps given as TRBD1 or TRBD2 (5 bases each). Trimming cost V 2 bases and J 9 bases, with 14 bases left between them. CDR1 is MNHEY, CDR2 SMNVEV, per germline (reference sequence). This CDR3 has 14 amino acids. The CDR3 region has the DNA TGTGCCAGCAGTTTAGGGGGTCCCACCCTTGAGCAGTTCTTC. Protein sequence: CASSLGGPTLEQFF.

The chain employs TRBV28 and TRBJ2-7, with D possibly matching TRBD2 (5 bases). Between the trimmed V and J ends, which lost 2 bases and 3 bases, there was a span of 8 bases. In germline, CDR1 is MDHEN, CDR2 SYDVKM. The CDR3 consists of 13 residues. The CDR3 nucleotides are TGTGCCAGCAGTTTAACCGAGGGCTACGAGCAGTACTTC. This sequence encodes CASSLTEGYEQYF.

J is TRBJ2-7 and V is TRBV11-2, with TRBD2 matching 8 bases. The CDR3 contains 19 residues. J was trimmed by 5 bases and V by 4 bases; bases with no gene match: 22. From germline, CDR1 is SGHAT and CDR2 FQNNGV. The CDR3 nucleotides are TGTGCCAGCAGCTATTCGGCGCCCCAGCGGGAGTTGAGACCCAACGAGCAGTACTTC. This translates into CASSYSAPQRELRPNEQYF.

V is TRBV6-5 and J is TRBJ2-2; possibly TRBD1 for D (5 bases). Trimming left V 4 bases short and J 4 bases short, with 13 bases between. Germline CDR1 is MNHEY and CDR2 is SVGAGI. The CDR3 has 15 residues. CDR3 DNA sequence: TGTGCCAGCAGTTTACTACAGGCTGTCACCGGGGAGCTGTTTTTT. Its protein is CASSLLQAVTGELFF.

The rearrangement joins TRBV11-2 to TRBJ2-2; 8 nucleotides match TRBD1. The CDR3 contains 15 residues. Germline-derived CDR1 and CDR2 are SGHAT and FQNNGV. V shed 1 base, J shed 3 bases, and the junction held 1 base outside the gene matches. The CDR3 reads CASSLAGGYTGELFF. CDR3 bases: TGTGCCAGCAGCTTAGCAGGGGGCTACACCGGGGAGCTGTTTTTT.

This chain links TRBV18 with TRBJ2-2; no firm D call. The CDR3 loop spans 13 amino acids. V shed 3 bases and J shed 3 bases, with 5 bases lying between them. The germline V gene encodes CDR1 KGHSH and CDR2 LQKENI. The CDR3 spells CASSPRDTGELFF. The CDR3 DNA sequence: TGTGCCAGCTCACCTCGGGACACCGGGGAGCTGTTTTTT.

The chain employs TRBV19 and TRBJ2-1; 7 bases are shared with TRBD2. The CDR3 totals 17 residues. The V gene end was trimmed by 4 bases and the J gene end by 0 bases; junction bases not matched to a gene: 9. CDR1 is LNHDA, CDR2 SQIVND, per germline (reference sequence). Written as DNA, the CDR3 is TGTGCCAGTAGTACCACTAGCGCCGAAAGCTCCTACAATGAGCAGTTCTTC. It specifies CASSTTSAESSYNEQFF.